The rows below give T cell receptor beta chains drawn from one sample of a study of OX40 agonist ivuxolimab in advanced cancers. Assay used: immunoSEQ multiplex PCR; TCRdb lists only in-frame clones, some missing. Altogether about 62,000 clones are present, more than 70% being singletons, with the ten largest covering about 0.25%. This specimen was CD4+ or CD8+ T cells sorted from blood, taken in a trial of the OX40 agonist ivuxolimab. Receptor source: an adult with an advanced solid tumor such as melanoma, head and neck, liver or kidney cancer. The CDR3 runs from the conserved cysteine through the conserved F or W. D genes are given only for firm matches. Clone size is shown for a subset of rows, as once, few, many or a class of expanded clone.

DNA	CDR3	size	V	D	J
TGCGCCAGCAGCCGCGGGACTAGCGGTACCTACGAGCAGTACTTC	CASSRGTSGTYEQYF	-	TRBV4-1	TRBD2	TRBJ2-7
TGTGCCATCAGCCCGGACAGAGTCACAGATACGCAGTATTTT	CAISPDRVTDTQYF	-	TRBV10-3	-	TRBJ2-3
TGTGCCAGCAGTTCCCCCTCCAGGGGCGCTAGTGGGGAGCAGTACTTC	CASSSPSRGASGEQYF	-	TRBV28	-	TRBJ2-7
TGCGCCAGCAGCCCCGGGGGTAGCTCCTACAATGAGCAGTTCTTC	CASSPGGSSYNEQFF	-	TRBV4-1	-	TRBJ2-1
TGTGCCAGCAGCGTTAGCGGGAGGGCCACCGCGGTCGCCTACAATGAGCAGTTCTTC	CASSVSGRATAVAYNEQFF	-	TRBV5-4	TRBD2	TRBJ2-1
TGCGCCAGCAGCCAAGCTTTTTTGAGCAATCAGCCCCAGCATTTT	CASSQAFLSNQPQHF	-	TRBV4-1	-	TRBJ1-5
TGTGCCAGCAGTTACTCTGGGCAGGGGGGGCATGAGCAGTTCTTC	CASSYSGQGGHEQFF	-	TRBV6-5	-	TRBJ2-1
TGTGCCAGCAGTGAACTACAGGACCTATCCTACGAGCAGTACTTC	CASSELQDLSYEQYF	few	TRBV6-1	-	TRBJ2-7
TGTGCCAGCAGTCAACACAAACAGGGGTACTATGGCTACACCTTC	CASSQHKQGYYGYTF	-	TRBV6-5	TRBD1	TRBJ1-2
TGTGCCAGCAGTTTTGTGGCAGGGCTCAATGAGCAGTTCTTC	CASSFVAGLNEQFF	-	TRBV28	-	TRBJ2-1
TGTGCCAGCAGTGTCGGGACAGCTTACGAGCAGTACTTC	CASSVGTAYEQYF	-	TRBV2	TRBD1	TRBJ2-7
TGCAGCGGTAAAATATTGCAGGGGACTGAAGCTTTCTTT	CSGKILQGTEAFF	once	TRBV29-1	-	TRBJ1-1
TGTGCCAGCAGCCAGCAACTCTCTGGGGCCAACGTCCTGACTTTC	CASSQQLSGANVLTF	once	TRBV5-5	-	TRBJ2-6
TGTGCCAGCAGTGAGAGTCAGAACGAGCAGTACTTC	CASSESQNEQYF	-	TRBV6-1	-	TRBJ2-7
TGTGCCAGCAGTGAATCCGATATTGGCGAGCAGTACTTC	CASSESDIGEQYF	-	TRBV6-1	-	TRBJ2-7
TGTGCCAGCAGCCCCCGCCTGGAACTAGCGGGTAGTCCGTTCTTC	CASSPRLELAGSPFF	once	TRBV7-2	TRBD2	TRBJ2-1
TGTGCCAGCTCAGGAGTGGCCGGGGAGCTGTTTTTT	CASSGVAGELFF	-	TRBV18	-	TRBJ2-2
TGTGCCAGCAGTGATCTAACTTTGAGCAGGGGGCAGTTCTTC	CASSDLTLSRGQFF	-	TRBV2	-	TRBJ2-1
TGTGCCAGCAGCTTGGGACCATCCTCCTACGAGCAGTACTTC	CASSLGPSSYEQYF	-	TRBV7-8	-	TRBJ2-7
TGCGCCAGCAGCAAGGGACACTCACTAGCGGGGGACAATGAGCAGTTCTTC	CASSKGHSLAGDNEQFF	-	TRBV5-1	TRBD2	TRBJ2-1
TGTGCCAGTAGTAATCCGGGACAGGGTTTGTACGAGCAGTACTTC	CASSNPGQGLYEQYF	-	TRBV19	TRBD1	TRBJ2-7
TGTGCCAGCTCACCCCGGACAGGAGAGAATGGCTACACCTTC	CASSPRTGENGYTF	few	TRBV18	TRBD1	TRBJ1-2
TGTGCCAGCAGCGCCACCCCGGGGGACAATGAGCAGTTCTTC	CASSATPGDNEQFF	-	TRBV7-2	-	TRBJ2-1